Listed below are T cell receptor beta chains from one sample, sequenced in a study of OX40 agonist ivuxolimab in advanced cancers. Only in-frame clones appear in the TCRdb table, and some are missing; sequencing was by immunoSEQ multiplex PCR. The sample has about 58,000 clones, under 85% seen once. This sample comprised CD4+ or CD8+ T cells sorted from blood, obtained in a trial of the OX40 agonist ivuxolimab. These receptors were taken from an adult with an advanced solid tumor such as melanoma, head and neck, liver or kidney cancer. Both conserved end residues are part of each CDR3. Each record gives: clone size, D gene, V gene, J gene, CDR3 DNA, CDR3 protein. The D gene is left open where the match is weak. Size is stated for part of the rows, as once, few or many counts, or as a class when the clone is expanded.

abundance: -
d_gene: -
v_gene: TRBV20-1
j_gene: TRBJ1-1
CDR3nt: TGCAGTGCTGAAGCAGGGGAATCGGCTTTCTTT
CDR3aa: CSAEAGESAFF

abundance: -
d_gene: -
v_gene: TRBV5-1
j_gene: TRBJ1-3
CDR3nt: TGCGCCAGCAGCTTGGCCCCAGGGGCTGGAAACACCATATATTTT
CDR3aa: CASSLAPGAGNTIYF

abundance: few
d_gene: -
v_gene: TRBV7-2
j_gene: TRBJ2-5
CDR3nt: TGTGCCAGCAGCTTGACTAGTACGGAGACCCAGTACTTC
CDR3aa: CASSLTSTETQYF

abundance: -
d_gene: TRBD1
v_gene: TRBV6-1
j_gene: TRBJ2-5
CDR3nt: TGTGCCAGCAGTGAAGCGGGACAGCCCGTCGAGACCCAGTACTTC
CDR3aa: CASSEAGQPVETQYF

abundance: medium-sized
d_gene: -
v_gene: TRBV20-1
j_gene: TRBJ1-6
CDR3nt: TGCAGTGCTCGCCAAACACTACCCCTCCACTTT
CDR3aa: CSARQTLPLHF

abundance: few
d_gene: TRBD1
v_gene: TRBV4-1
j_gene: TRBJ2-4
CDR3nt: TGCGCCAGCAGCCCGCCCGGGACAGGGGTGTTACTAGCCAAAAACATTCAGTACTTC
CDR3aa: CASSPPGTGVLLAKNIQYF

abundance: -
d_gene: TRBD1
v_gene: TRBV11-3
j_gene: TRBJ1-1
CDR3nt: TGTGCCAGCAGCCCCGGGACAGGGAAAGAGAACACTGAAGCTTTCTTT
CDR3aa: CASSPGTGKENTEAFF

abundance: -
d_gene: -
v_gene: TRBV9
j_gene: TRBJ1-1
CDR3nt: TGTGCCAGCAGCGTAGACGGATCCCACGGCACTGAAGCTTTCTTT
CDR3aa: CASSVDGSHGTEAFF

abundance: -
d_gene: -
v_gene: TRBV19
j_gene: TRBJ1-1
CDR3nt: TGTGCCAGTAGTATTCTCAAGGGGGGCGCTTACACTGAAGCTTTCTTT
CDR3aa: CASSILKGGAYTEAFF

abundance: -
d_gene: -
v_gene: TRBV6-5
j_gene: TRBJ1-5
CDR3nt: TGTGCCAGCAGTTTCCAGGCTAATCAGCCCCAGCATTTT
CDR3aa: CASSFQANQPQHF

abundance: -
d_gene: TRBD2
v_gene: TRBV25-1
j_gene: TRBJ2-1
CDR3nt: TGTGCCAGCAGTACCTACCGGACTAGCGGGGGGGCTAATGAGCAGTTCTTC
CDR3aa: CASSTYRTSGGANEQFF

abundance: -
d_gene: -
v_gene: TRBV5-1
j_gene: TRBJ1-2
CDR3nt: TGCGCCAGCAGGGCAGGGTCGGGCTATGGCTACACCTTC
CDR3aa: CASRAGSGYGYTF

abundance: -
d_gene: TRBD1
v_gene: TRBV4-1
j_gene: TRBJ1-5
CDR3nt: TGCGCCAGCAGCCAAGGGACAGGGAGGAATCAGCCCCAGCATTTT
CDR3aa: CASSQGTGRNQPQHF

abundance: -
d_gene: -
v_gene: TRBV6-6
j_gene: TRBJ1-1
CDR3nt: TGTGCCAGCAGTTACTCACAACTTGCTGAAGCTTTCTTT
CDR3aa: CASSYSQLAEAFF

abundance: few
d_gene: -
v_gene: TRBV5-5
j_gene: TRBJ2-7
CDR3nt: TGTGCCAGCAGCCGGCTTCTCTCAGGGTACTACGAGCAGTACTTC
CDR3aa: CASSRLLSGYYEQYF

abundance: -
d_gene: TRBD2
v_gene: TRBV7-3
j_gene: TRBJ2-5
CDR3nt: TGTGCCAGCAGCTTAATTTACGGCGGGGGACAAGAGACCCAGTACTTC
CDR3aa: CASSLIYGGGQETQYF

abundance: -
d_gene: -
v_gene: TRBV27
j_gene: TRBJ2-1
CDR3nt: TGTGCCAGCTACCCCTTAGACGGACAAAGCTCCTACAATGAGCAGTTCTTC
CDR3aa: CASYPLDGQSSYNEQFF

abundance: -
d_gene: TRBD1
v_gene: TRBV7-8
j_gene: TRBJ1-4
CDR3nt: TGTGCCAGCAGCTCCGGGACAGGGCATTCGGGTGAAAAACTGTTTTTT
CDR3aa: CASSSGTGHSGEKLFF

abundance: once
d_gene: -
v_gene: TRBV7-6
j_gene: TRBJ2-5
CDR3nt: TGTGCCAGCAGCCGTCCGGGGTCACAAGAGACCCAGTACTTC
CDR3aa: CASSRPGSQETQYF

abundance: -
d_gene: -
v_gene: TRBV25-1
j_gene: TRBJ2-7
CDR3nt: TGTGCCAGCAGTGAATATGGGCAGGTCTACGAGCAGTACTTC
CDR3aa: CASSEYGQVYEQYF

abundance: medium-sized
d_gene: -
v_gene: TRBV2
j_gene: TRBJ2-2
CDR3nt: TGTGCCAGCAGTGAAGGGAACACCGGGGAGCTGTTTTTT
CDR3aa: CASSEGNTGELFF

abundance: -
d_gene: TRBD2
v_gene: TRBV6-6
j_gene: TRBJ2-7
CDR3nt: TGTGCCAGCAGTTACACGGCTAGCGGGGCGTACGAGCAGTACTTC
CDR3aa: CASSYTASGAYEQYF

abundance: -
d_gene: TRBD1
v_gene: TRBV6-6
j_gene: TRBJ2-1
CDR3nt: TGTGCCAGCAGCCTACAGGGGAGCTCCTACAATGAGCAGTTCTTC
CDR3aa: CASSLQGSSYNEQFF

abundance: -
d_gene: -
v_gene: TRBV2
j_gene: TRBJ1-1
CDR3nt: TGTGCCAGTGACCCCTACAGGGAGAACACTGAAGCTTTCTTT
CDR3aa: CASDPYRENTEAFF

abundance: -
d_gene: TRBD1
v_gene: TRBV29-1
j_gene: TRBJ1-2
CDR3nt: TGCAGTCATCGCTCAGGGGGGGGCTACACCTTC
CDR3aa: CSHRSGGGYTF

abundance: -
d_gene: -
v_gene: TRBV7-8
j_gene: TRBJ2-1
CDR3nt: TGTGCCAGCAGCTTTGACTCTAGCTCCTACAATGAGCAGTTCTTC
CDR3aa: CASSFDSSSYNEQFF

abundance: -
d_gene: -
v_gene: TRBV11-3
j_gene: TRBJ2-7
CDR3nt: TGTGCCAGCAGCTTAGAGGCAGGGGTCAGCTACGAGCAGTACTTC
CDR3aa: CASSLEAGVSYEQYF

abundance: few
d_gene: TRBD2
v_gene: TRBV5-1
j_gene: TRBJ2-5
CDR3nt: TGCGCCAGCAGGACTCTAGCGGTGAAACAAGAGACCCAGTACTTC
CDR3aa: CASRTLAVKQETQYF

abundance: -
d_gene: -
v_gene: TRBV21-1
j_gene: TRBJ2-3
CDR3nt: TGTGCCAGCAGCAAAGCAGGGGTAGATACGCAGTATTTT
CDR3aa: CASSKAGVDTQYF

abundance: -
d_gene: TRBD1
v_gene: TRBV6-6
j_gene: TRBJ2-7
CDR3nt: TGTGCCAGCAGTTATTTCGGGACAGGGTCCTACGAGCAGTACTTC
CDR3aa: CASSYFGTGSYEQYF

abundance: once
d_gene: TRBD2
v_gene: TRBV10-3
j_gene: TRBJ2-3
CDR3nt: TGTGCCATCAGTGAGTCGCCCCCAACCCCACTAGCGGGGGGGCCCAGCACAGATACGCAGTATTTT
CDR3aa: CAISESPPTPLAGGPSTDTQYF

abundance: -
d_gene: -
v_gene: TRBV2
j_gene: TRBJ2-5
CDR3nt: TGTGCCGGCTCAGGGGAGATGGAGACCCAGTACTTC
CDR3aa: CAGSGEMETQYF

abundance: few
d_gene: -
v_gene: TRBV27
j_gene: TRBJ2-7
CDR3nt: TGTGCCAGCACCTCCTATGGACTTGGACAAATCGAGCAGTACTTC
CDR3aa: CASTSYGLGQIEQYF

abundance: once
d_gene: -
v_gene: TRBV9
j_gene: TRBJ2-3
CDR3nt: TGTGCCAGCAAGGGCGGGGCGCCAGATACGCAGTATTTT
CDR3aa: CASKGGAPDTQYF

abundance: -
d_gene: -
v_gene: TRBV5-6
j_gene: TRBJ2-7
CDR3nt: TGTGCCAGCAGCCCCGGACCCCTAGGTACCTACGAGCAGTACTTC
CDR3aa: CASSPGPLGTYEQYF

abundance: -
d_gene: -
v_gene: TRBV2
j_gene: TRBJ1-2
CDR3nt: TGTGCCAGCAGTGAAATAGTGGGGAATCGTGGCTACACCTTC
CDR3aa: CASSEIVGNRGYTF